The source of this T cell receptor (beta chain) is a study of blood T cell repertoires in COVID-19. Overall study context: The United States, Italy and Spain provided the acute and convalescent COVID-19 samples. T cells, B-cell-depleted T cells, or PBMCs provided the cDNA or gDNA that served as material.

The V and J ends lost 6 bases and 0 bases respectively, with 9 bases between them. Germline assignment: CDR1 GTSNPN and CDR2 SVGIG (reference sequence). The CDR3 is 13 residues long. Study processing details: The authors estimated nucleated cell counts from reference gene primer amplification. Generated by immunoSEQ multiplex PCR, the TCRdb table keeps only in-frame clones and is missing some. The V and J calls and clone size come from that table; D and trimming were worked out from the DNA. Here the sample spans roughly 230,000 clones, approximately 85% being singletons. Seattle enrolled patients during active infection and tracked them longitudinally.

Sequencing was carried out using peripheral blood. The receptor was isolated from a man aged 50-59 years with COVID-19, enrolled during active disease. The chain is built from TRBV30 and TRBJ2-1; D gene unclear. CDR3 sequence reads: CACVLSSYNEQFF. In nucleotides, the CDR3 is TGTGCCTGCGTCCTGAGCTCCTACAATGAGCAGTTCTTC. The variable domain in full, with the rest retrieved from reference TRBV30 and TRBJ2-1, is SQTIHQWPATLVQPVGSPLSLECTVEGTSNPNLYWYRQAAGRGLQLLFYSVGIGQISSEVPQNLSASRPQDRQFILSSKKLLLSDSGFYLCACVLSSYNEQFFGPGTRLTVL.